This TCR beta chain was captured in a study of blood T cell repertoires in COVID-19. Original data processing: Amplified reference gene primers provided the basis for estimating nucleated cell counts. Generated by immunoSEQ multiplex PCR, the TCRdb table keeps only in-frame clones and is missing some. V and J calls and clone size are copied from that table; D and trimming were computed from the DNA. The sample has 30,000 to 50,000 clones, 79% seen once; the top ten hold 23%. The CDR3 contains 17 residues. V gave up 4 bases and J gave up 8 bases; unmatched junction bases: 16. Germline V CDR1 and CDR2: MNHNS, SASEGT.

The rearrangement uses TRBV6-1 and TRBJ2-1; 8 bases fit TRBD2. The sequenced sample consisted of peripheral blood. The sequence derives from a man between 65 and 85 years old with acute or convalescent COVID-19. The CDR3 DNA follows: TGTGCCAGCAGTGGGGCCTGGACTAGCTTAGTTGTCCATGAGCAGTTCTTC. Translating gives CASSGAWTSLVVHEQFF.